These T cell receptor beta chains were read from a single sample in a study of response to subunit inactivated influenza vaccine. TCRdb re-analysed the RT-PCR reads in MiXCR, keeping a single row per CDR3 protein. The sample lists about 700,000 distinct CDR3 sequences; 11% to 15% were seen once. Sequencing was performed on PBMCs from blood, taken around two weeks before vaccination. These TCRs come from a man aged 50-59 years who received an inactivated influenza vaccine. Each CDR3 is given with its conserved first and last residue.

V gene | CDR3 length | CDR3 protein
TRBV20-1 | 12 | CSLTGGPYEQYF
TRBV28 | 16 | CASSLYKSVWVYEQYF
TRBV7-2 | 14 | CASSSGGESYGYTF
TRBV4-2 | 16 | CASSQEGVRTTDTQYF
TRBV12-3/TRBV12-4 | 16 | CASSRGLAGGLGELFF
TRBV7-9 | 11 | CASSPDRREFF
TRBV29-1 | 15 | CSVEAGGPSHNEQFF
TRBV9 | 16 | CASSPSIGAVTGELFF
TRBV6-2/TRBV6-3 | 11 | CASSIEETQYF
TRBV5-1 | 13 | CASSFAGDYGYTF
TRBV5-1 | 15 | CASSDQTSGANVLTF
TRBV20-1 | 14 | CSAVSGGSTGELFF
TRBV5-6 | 16 | CASSLGLGTTNEKLFF
TRBV7-9 | 14 | CAAGPGLAENEQFF
TRBV29-1 | 14 | CSVAGELSSYEQYF
TRBV12-3/TRBV12-4 | 12 | CASGESIYGYTF